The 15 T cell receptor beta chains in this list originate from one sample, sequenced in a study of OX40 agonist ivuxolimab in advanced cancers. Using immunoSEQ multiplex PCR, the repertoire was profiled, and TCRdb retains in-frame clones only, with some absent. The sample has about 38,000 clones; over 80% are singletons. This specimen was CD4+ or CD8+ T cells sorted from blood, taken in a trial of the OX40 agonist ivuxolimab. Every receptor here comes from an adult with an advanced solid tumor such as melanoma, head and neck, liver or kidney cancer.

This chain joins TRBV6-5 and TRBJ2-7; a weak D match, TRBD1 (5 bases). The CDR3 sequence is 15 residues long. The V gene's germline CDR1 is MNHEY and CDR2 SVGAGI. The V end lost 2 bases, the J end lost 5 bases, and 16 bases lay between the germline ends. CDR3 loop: CASSYGNPGSDEQYF. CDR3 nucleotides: TGTGCCAGCAGTTACGGGAATCCAGGGTCCGACGAGCAGTACTTC.

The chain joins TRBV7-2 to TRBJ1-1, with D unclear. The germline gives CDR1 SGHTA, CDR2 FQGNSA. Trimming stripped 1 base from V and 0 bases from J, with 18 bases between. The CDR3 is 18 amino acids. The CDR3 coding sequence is TGTGCCAGCAGCTTAGATACGGCAGGACCAACTATGAACACTGAAGCTTTCTTT. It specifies CASSLDTAGPTMNTEAFF. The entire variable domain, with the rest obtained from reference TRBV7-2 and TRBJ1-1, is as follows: GAGVSQSPSNKVTEKGKDVELRCDPISGHTALYWYRQSLGQGLEFLIYFQGNSAPDKSGLPSDRFSAERTGGSVSTLTIQRTQQEDSAVYLCASSLDTAGPTMNTEAFFGQGTRLTVV.

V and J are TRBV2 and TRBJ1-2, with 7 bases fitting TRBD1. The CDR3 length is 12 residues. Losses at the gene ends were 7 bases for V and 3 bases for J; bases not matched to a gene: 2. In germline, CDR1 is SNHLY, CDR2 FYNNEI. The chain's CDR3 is CASTQGYYGYTF. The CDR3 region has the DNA TGTGCCAGCACACAGGGGTACTATGGCTACACCTTC.

Here the CDR3 DNA reads TGTGCCAGCACCCTAAGGCTAGGCTACACCTTC. Its translation is CASTLRLGYTF. V usage is TRBV7-2 and J usage is TRBJ1-2; unclear D gene. From germline, CDR1 is SGHTA and CDR2 FQGNSA. The CDR3 is made up of 11 amino acids. Trimming pared 7 bases from V and 8 bases from J, leaving 11 bases between. The full variable domain, completed using reference TRBV7-2 and TRBJ1-2, is GAGVSQSPSNKVTEKGKDVELRCDPISGHTALYWYRQSLGQGLEFLIYFQGNSAPDKSGLPSDRFSAERTGGSVSTLTIQRTQQEDSAVYLCASTLRLGYTFGSGTRLTVV.

For the CDR3, the DNA is TGTGCCAGCAGCTTACTCCCGGGACAAAATCAAGAGACCCAGTACTTC. Its protein is CASSLLPGQNQETQYF. The chain is built from TRBV7-2 and TRBJ2-5; D might be TRBD1 (6 bases). V dropped 2 bases and J dropped 2 bases, with 15 bases sitting between them. This CDR3 comprises 16 residues. From germline, CDR1 is SGHTA and CDR2 FQGNSA.

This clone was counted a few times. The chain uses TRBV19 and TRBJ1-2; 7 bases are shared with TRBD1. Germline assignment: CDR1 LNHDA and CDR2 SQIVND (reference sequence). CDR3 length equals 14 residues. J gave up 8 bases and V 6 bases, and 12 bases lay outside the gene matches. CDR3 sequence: CASSERDSSGGYTF. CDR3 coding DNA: TGTGCCAGTAGCGAAAGGGACAGCTCCGGAGGCTACACCTTC.

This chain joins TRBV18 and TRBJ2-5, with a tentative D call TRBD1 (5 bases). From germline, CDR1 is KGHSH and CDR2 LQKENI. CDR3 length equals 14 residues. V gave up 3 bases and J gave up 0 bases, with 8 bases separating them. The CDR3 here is CASSPDRNQETQYF. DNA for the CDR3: TGTGCCAGCTCACCCGACAGAAACCAAGAGACCCAGTACTTC.

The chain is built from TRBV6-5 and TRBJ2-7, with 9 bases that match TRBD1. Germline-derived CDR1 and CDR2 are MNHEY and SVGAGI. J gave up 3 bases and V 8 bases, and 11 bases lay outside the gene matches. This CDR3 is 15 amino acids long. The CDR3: CASSLTGTGYYEQYF. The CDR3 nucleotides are TGTGCCAGCTCCTTAACCGGGACAGGGTACTACGAGCAGTACTTC.

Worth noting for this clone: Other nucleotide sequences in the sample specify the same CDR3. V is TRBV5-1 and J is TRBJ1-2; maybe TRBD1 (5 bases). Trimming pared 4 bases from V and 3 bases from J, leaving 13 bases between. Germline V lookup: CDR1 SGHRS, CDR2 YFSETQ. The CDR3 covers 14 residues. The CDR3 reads CASSGRAGDYGYTF. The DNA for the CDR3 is TGCGCCAGCAGCGGGCGGGCGGGGGACTATGGCTACACCTTC.

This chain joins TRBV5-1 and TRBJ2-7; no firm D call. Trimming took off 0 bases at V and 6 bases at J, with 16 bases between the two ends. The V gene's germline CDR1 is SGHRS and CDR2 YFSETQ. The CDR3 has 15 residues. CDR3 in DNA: TGCGCCAGCAGCTTGGGACTGCCCGACATTCCCGAGCAGTACTTC. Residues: CASSLGLPDIPEQYF.

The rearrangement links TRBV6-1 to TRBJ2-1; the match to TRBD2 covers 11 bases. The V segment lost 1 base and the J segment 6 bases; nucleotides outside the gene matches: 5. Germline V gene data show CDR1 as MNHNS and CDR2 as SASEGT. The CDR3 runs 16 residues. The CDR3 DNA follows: TGTGCCAGCAGTGAAGGACTAGCGGGATTGGGCAATGAGCAGTTCTTC. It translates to CASSEGLAGLGNEQFF.

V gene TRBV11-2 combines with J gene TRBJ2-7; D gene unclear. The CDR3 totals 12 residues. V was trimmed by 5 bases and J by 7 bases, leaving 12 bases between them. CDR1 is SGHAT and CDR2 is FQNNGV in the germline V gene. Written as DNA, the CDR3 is TGTGCCAGCAGCCATGAGATGGGGGAGCAGTACTTC. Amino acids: CASSHEMGEQYF.

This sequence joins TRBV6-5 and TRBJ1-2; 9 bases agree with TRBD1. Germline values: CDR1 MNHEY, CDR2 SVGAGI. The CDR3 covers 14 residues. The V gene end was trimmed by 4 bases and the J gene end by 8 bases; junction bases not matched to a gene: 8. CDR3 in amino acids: CASSSPYRGQGYTF. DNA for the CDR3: TGTGCCAGCAGTTCCCCCTACAGGGGGCAAGGCTACACCTTC.

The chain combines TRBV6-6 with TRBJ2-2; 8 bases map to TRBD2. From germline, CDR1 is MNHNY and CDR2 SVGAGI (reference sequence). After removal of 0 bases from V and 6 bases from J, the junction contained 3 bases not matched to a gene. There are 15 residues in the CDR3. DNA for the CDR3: TGTGCCAGCAGTTACTCCCCGGGAGGGGCCGGGGAGCTGTTTTTT. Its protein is CASSYSPGGAGELFF.

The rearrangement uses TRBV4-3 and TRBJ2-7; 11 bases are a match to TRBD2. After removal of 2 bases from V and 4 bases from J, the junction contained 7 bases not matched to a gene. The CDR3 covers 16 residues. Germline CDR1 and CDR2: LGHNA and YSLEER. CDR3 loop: CASSQPRLAGSYEQYF. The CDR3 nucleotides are TGCGCCAGCAGCCAACCTAGACTAGCGGGGTCTTACGAGCAGTACTTC.